The TCR beta chain described here comes from a study of T cell clones after liver transplantation (dated by TCRdb to between 2017 and 2020). Regarding the research as a whole: ITN030ST, the source of the samples, was a randomized trial that attempted immunosuppression withdrawal within 2 years of liver transplantation. Donor-reactive T cell clones were identified using TCRbeta sequencing after a pre-transplant mixed lymphocyte reaction and were then followed in post-transplant blood. As an antigen-independent comparator for donor-reactive sequences, third party-reactive TCRbeta sequences were also identified from pre-transplant MLRs. Of the eight recipients, a few were HCV-positive, while the remaining recipients had been transplanted for non-autoimmune, non-viral indications. No induction therapy was given to the subjects, and standard immunosuppression was administered until randomization at 12-24 months post-transplant. Tolerance was defined as complete immunosuppression withdrawal for at least one year with no rise in liver enzymes beyond twice the upper limit of normal. Blood samples were collected pre-transplant, pre-randomization before withdrawal, and post-randomization after either full withdrawal or failed withdrawal. Of the 8 liver transplant recipients making up the studied cohort, 3 were classified as tolerant and 5 as non-tolerant. The full study reports these points: Donor-reactive sequences declined more than third party-reactive ones, suggesting partial antigen-specific deletion unrelated to withdrawal success. The conclusions were preliminary, being limited by small, heterogeneous patient numbers and by non-standardized post-transplant time points. Without allograft tissue specimens, donor-reactive T cells may have migrated into the graft rather than being deleted. When repertoire turnover was accounted for, significantly reduced detection of donor-reactive sequences was found in 7 of 8 subjects for CD4 and in 8 of 8 subjects for CD8. Low numbers of available donor cells limited the measurable donor-reactive repertoire in two subjects. A significant post-transplant decrease in circulating donor-reactive CD4 TCRbeta sequences was observed in most of the 8 subjects, irrespective of tolerance or HCV status.

According to the study, the label for this sample's time point signals: pre-transplant. Thawed unstimulated PBMCs were stained for CD3, CD4 and CD8 and FACS-sorted into CD3+CD4+ and CD3+CD8+ populations. Each of the 8 studied subjects was randomized to immunosuppression withdrawal. The Qiagen DNeasy Blood and Tissue Kit was used for genomic DNA isolation. From the cysteine up to the phenylalanine, the CDR3 has a length of 15 residues. The read is trimmed to its CDR3 DNA, 45 bases read in frame from base 1. V is pared back by 3 bases and J by 4 bases, with 13 bases lying between the germline termini. The germline V gene (reference sequence) provides CDR1 LNHNV and CDR2 YYDKDF. High-throughput TCRbeta CDR3 sequencing of frozen genomic DNA was performed by immunoSEQ, including PCR amplification, mapping, bias correction and internal controls. On the authors' methods: Productive rearrangements were kept, and unique TCRbeta sequences were defined by CDR3 nucleotide sequence plus V and J gene. A sequence counted as donor-reactive only if the sequence showed at least 5-fold expansion in CFSE-low cells compared with unstimulated pre-transplant cells and had a frequency of at least 0.01%. To ensure at least 90% detection power, minimum frequency thresholds were set for each subject based on that subject's lowest-template unstimulated sample. Jensen-Shannon divergence between the top 1000 TCRbeta sequences post- versus pre-transplant served as the measure of repertoire turnover. Two-sided Fisher's exact tests were used to test for changes in the detection of donor-reactive sequences. Entries here come from immuneACCESS through TCRdb and include only in-frame sequences with V and J called. Some clones fail to appear in such tables; in the studies checked, an unresolved V gene covers under half of the shortfall, and the cause of the remainder is unknown. D and trimming were read from the DNA, whereas the V and J calls and clone size are those reported in that table. The sample profile shows over 100,000 clones; approximately 78% of them were found once. The top ten clones comprise over 0.9% of the sample.

As regards this clone: Its specific antigen is unknown. No base quality values were provided; no much bigger clone lies one nucleotide off.

The clonotype originates from a human donor who received a liver transplant. This specimen was CD4+ T cells from blood, taken before liver transplant. The chain links TRBV15 with TRBJ2-1; confidence is insufficient to name the D gene. CDR3 sequence: CATSSNSGQYNEQFF. The nucleotide sequence is TGTGCCACCAGCAGTAACTCGGGCCAGTACAATGAGCAGTTCTTC.